This T cell receptor (beta chain) was captured by sequencing in a study of blood T cells in healthy people across ages. Alongside a J-beta primer mix, a sample-barcoded 5' primer served in a second PCR lasting about 7 to 12 cycles. TCRdb processed the 5' RACE reads anew with MiXCR; each CDR3 protein has one entry. The profile shows under 800,000 distinct CDR3 sequences, 35% to 45% of them singletons. The CDR3 totals 12 residues. Germline V gives CDR1 SQVTM, CDR2 ANQGSEA. Trimming shortened V by 4 bases and J by 9 bases, and 15 bases separated the two germline ends. The genes are TRBV29-1 and TRBJ1-2, with unresolved D. This sequence originates from a woman aged 55-69 years in good health. The sample taken for sequencing was blood. Here the CDR3 reads CSVGSPVGSYTF. The CDR3 DNA reads as TGCAGCGTTGGAAGCCCCGTTGGGAGCTACACCTTC. Complete variable domain (other parts from reference TRBV29-1 and TRBJ1-2): SAVISQKPSRDICQRGTSLTIQCQVDSQVTMMFWYRQQPGQSLTLIATANQGSEATYESGFVIDKFPISRPNLTFSTLTVSNMSPEDSSIYLCSVGSPVGSYTFGSGTRLTVV.